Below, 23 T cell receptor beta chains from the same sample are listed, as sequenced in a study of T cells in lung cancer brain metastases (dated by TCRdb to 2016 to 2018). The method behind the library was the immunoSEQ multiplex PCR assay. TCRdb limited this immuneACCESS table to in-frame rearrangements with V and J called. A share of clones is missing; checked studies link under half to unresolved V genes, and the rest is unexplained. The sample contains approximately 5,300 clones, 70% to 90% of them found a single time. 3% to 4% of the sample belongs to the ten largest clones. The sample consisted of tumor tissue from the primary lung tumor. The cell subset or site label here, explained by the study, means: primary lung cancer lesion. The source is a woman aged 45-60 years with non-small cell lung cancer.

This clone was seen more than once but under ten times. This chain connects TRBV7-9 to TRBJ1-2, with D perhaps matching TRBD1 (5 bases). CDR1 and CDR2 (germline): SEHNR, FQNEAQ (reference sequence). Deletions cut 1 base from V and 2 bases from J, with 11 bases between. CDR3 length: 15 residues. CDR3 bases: TGTGCCAGCAGCTTAGTAGGGGACCTGAACTATGGCTACACCTTC. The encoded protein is CASSLVGDLNYGYTF.

In DNA, the CDR3 is TGTGCCAGCAGCCAAGCACCCTTTGGTAGTGGACGGGACAGTGAGCAGTTCTTC. It encodes CASSQAPFGSGRDSEQFF. This rearrangement joins TRBV4-2 to TRBJ2-1, with TRBD1 identical over 7 bases. Germline CDR1 LGHNA, CDR2 YNFKEQ. Losses at the gene ends were 1 base for V and 9 bases for J; bases not matched to a gene: 18. The CDR3 spans 18 residues.

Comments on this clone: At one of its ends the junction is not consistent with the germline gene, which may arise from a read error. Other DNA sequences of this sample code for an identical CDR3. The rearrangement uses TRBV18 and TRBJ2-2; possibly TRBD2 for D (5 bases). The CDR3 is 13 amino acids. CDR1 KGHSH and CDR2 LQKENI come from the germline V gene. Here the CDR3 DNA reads TGTGCCAGTTCACCACGGGGTTCCGGGGAGCTGTTTTTT. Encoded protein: CASSPRGSGELFF.

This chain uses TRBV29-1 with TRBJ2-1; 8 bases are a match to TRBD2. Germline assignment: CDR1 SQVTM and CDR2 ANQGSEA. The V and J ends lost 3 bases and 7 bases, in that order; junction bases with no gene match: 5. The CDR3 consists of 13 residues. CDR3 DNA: TGCAGCGTTGAGCGGGAGGCCGGAAATGAGCAGTTCTTC. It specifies CSVEREAGNEQFF.

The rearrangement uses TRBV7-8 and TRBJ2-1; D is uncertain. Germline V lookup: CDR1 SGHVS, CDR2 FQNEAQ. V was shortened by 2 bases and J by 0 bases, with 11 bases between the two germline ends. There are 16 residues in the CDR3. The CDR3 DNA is TGTGCCAGCAGCTTATTTGCGGAAAGCTCCTACAATGAGCAGTTCTTC. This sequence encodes CASSLFAESSYNEQFF.

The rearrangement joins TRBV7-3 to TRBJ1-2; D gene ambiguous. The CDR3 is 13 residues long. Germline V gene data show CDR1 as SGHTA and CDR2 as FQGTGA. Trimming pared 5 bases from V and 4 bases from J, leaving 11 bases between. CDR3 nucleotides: TGTGCCAGCAGCCCCGGACGGACCTATGGCTACACCTTC. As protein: CASSPGRTYGYTF.

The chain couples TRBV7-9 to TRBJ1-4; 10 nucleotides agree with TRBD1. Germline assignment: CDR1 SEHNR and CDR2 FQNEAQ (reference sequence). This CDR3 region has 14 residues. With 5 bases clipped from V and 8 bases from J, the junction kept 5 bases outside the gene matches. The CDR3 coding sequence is TGTGCCAGCAGCCTCAGACAGGGGGCCGAAAAACTGTTTTTT. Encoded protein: CASSLRQGAEKLFF.

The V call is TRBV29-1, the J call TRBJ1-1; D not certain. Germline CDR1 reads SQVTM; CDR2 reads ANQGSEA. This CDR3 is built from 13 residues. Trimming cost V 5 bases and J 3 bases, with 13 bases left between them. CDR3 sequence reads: CSVIGIGDTEAFF. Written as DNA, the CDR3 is TGCAGCGTTATAGGCATAGGTGACACTGAAGCTTTCTTT.

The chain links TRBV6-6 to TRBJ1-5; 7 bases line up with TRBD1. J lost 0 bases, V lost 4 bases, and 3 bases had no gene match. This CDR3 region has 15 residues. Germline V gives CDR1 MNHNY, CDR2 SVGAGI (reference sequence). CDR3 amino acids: CASSWDRSSNQPQHF. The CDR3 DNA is TGTGCCAGCAGTTGGGACAGATCTAGCAATCAGCCCCAGCATTTT.

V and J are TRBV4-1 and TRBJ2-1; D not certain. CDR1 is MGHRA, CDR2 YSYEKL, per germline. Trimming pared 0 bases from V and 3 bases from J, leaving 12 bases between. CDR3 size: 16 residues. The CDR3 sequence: CASSQDGRNIYNEQFF. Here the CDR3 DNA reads TGCGCCAGCAGCCAAGATGGGCGAAACATCTACAATGAGCAGTTCTTC.

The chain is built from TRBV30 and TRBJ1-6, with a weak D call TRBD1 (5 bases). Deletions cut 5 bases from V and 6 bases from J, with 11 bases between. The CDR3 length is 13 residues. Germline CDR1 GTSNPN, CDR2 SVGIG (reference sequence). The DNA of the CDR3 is TGTGCCTGGGGGGCCCCACCTAATTCACCCCTCCACTTT. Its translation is CAWGAPPNSPLHF.

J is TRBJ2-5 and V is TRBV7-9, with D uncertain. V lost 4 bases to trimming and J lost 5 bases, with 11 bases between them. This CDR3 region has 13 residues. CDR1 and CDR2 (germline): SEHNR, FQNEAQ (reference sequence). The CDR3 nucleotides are TGTGCCAGCAGCTCCCACGACGTGGAGACCCAGTACTTC. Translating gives CASSSHDVETQYF.

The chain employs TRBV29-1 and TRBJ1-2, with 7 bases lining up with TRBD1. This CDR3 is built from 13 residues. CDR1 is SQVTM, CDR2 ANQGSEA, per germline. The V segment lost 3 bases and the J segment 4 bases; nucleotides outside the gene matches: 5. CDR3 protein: CSVEKDRSYGYTF. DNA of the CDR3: TGCAGCGTTGAGAAGGACAGGAGCTATGGCTACACCTTC.

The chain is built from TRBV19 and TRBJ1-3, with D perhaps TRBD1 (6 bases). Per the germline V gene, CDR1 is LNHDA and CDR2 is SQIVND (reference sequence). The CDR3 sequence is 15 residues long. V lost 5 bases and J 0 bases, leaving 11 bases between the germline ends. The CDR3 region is CASSERDNSGNTIYF. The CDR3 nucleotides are TGTGCCAGTAGTGAACGGGACAACTCTGGAAACACCATATATTTT.

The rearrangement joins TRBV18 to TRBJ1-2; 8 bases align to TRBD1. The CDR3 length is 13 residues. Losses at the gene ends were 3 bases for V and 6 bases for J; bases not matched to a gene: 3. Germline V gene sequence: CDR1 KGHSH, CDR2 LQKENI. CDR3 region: CASSPQGADGYTF. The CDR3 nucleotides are TGTGCCAGCTCACCTCAGGGGGCGGATGGCTACACCTTC.

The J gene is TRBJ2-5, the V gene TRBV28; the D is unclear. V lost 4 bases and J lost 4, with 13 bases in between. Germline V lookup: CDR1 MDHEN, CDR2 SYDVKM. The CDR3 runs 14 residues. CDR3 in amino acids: CASSSGPTRETQYF. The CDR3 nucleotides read TGTGCCAGCAGTTCTGGCCCGACCCGAGAGACCCAGTACTTC. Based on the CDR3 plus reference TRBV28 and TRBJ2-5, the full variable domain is DVKVTQSSRYLVKRTGEKVFLECVQDMDHENMFWYRQDPGLGLRLIYFSYDVKMKEKGDIPEGYSVSREKKERFSLILESASTNQTSMYLCASSSGPTRETQYFGPGTRLLVL.

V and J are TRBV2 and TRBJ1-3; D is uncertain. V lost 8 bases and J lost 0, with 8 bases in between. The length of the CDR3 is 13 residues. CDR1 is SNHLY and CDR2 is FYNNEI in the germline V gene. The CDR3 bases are TGTGCCAGCGCATCTTTCTCTGGAAACACCATATATTTT. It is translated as CASASFSGNTIYF.

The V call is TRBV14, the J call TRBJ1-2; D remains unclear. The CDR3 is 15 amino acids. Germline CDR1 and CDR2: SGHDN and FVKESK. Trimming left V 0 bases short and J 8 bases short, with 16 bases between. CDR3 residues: CASSQEVGRPLGYTF. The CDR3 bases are TGTGCCAGCAGCCAAGAGGTCGGCAGGCCCTTGGGCTACACCTTC.

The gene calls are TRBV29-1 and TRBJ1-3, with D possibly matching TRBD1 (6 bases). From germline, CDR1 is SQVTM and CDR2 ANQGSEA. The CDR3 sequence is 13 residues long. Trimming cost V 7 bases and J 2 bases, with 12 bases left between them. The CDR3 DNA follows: TGCAGCGCCAAAACAGGGACTGGAAACACCATATATTTT. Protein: CSAKTGTGNTIYF.

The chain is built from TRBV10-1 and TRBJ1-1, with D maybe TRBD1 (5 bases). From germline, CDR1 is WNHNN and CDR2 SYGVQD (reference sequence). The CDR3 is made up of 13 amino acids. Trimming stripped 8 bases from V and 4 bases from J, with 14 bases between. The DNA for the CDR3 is TGCGCCAGCCAGGGTATAGCTTCCACTGAAGCTTTCTTT. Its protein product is CASQGIASTEAFF.

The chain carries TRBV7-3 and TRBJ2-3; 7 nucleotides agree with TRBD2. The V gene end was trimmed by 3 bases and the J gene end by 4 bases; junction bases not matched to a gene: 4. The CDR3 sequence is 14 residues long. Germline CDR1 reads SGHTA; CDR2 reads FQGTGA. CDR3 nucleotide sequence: TGTGCCAGCAGCTTCGGGACTACGGCAGATACGCAGTATTTT. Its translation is CASSFGTTADTQYF. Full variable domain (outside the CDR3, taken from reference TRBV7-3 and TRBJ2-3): GAGVSQTPSNKVTEKGKYVELRCDPISGHTALYWYRQSLGQGPEFLIYFQGTGAADDSGLPNDRFFAVRPEGSVSTLKIQRTERGDSAVYLCASSFGTTADTQYFGPGTRLTVL.

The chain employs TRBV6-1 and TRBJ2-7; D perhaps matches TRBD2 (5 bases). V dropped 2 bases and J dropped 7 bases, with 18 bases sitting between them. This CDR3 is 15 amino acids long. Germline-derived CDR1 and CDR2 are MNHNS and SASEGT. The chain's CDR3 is CASSEQDLILGEQYV. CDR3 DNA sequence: TGTGCCAGCAGTGAACAGGACTTAATCCTGGGAGAGCAGTACGTC.

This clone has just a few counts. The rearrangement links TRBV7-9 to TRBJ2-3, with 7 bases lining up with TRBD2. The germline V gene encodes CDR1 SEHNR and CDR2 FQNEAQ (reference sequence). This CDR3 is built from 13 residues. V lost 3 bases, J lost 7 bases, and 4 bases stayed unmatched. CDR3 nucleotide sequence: TGTGCCAGCAGCTTCGAAGCGGGGAATACGCAGTATTTT. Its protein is CASSFEAGNTQYF.